The 18 T cell receptor beta chains listed next were all sequenced from one sample in a study of molecular identifiers for immune sequencing clone quantification. TCRdb re-derived calls from the PCR reads in MiXCR, one entry per CDR3 protein. The profile shows more than 50,000 distinct CDR3 sequences, under 20% of them singletons. Sequences were obtained from naive CD8+ T cells from blood, with Jurkat cell RNA spiked in. Noted subset: FACS-sorted CD8+CD4-CCR7+CD45RA+ naive T cells. The source is a human donor in good health. Some libraries in this study had Jurkat cell RNA spiked in.

This clonotype was seen ten or more times. This sequence joins TRBV14 and TRBJ1-5; possible D gene TRBD1, 5 bases. The CDR3 is 14 amino acids. Trimming removed 0 bases from V and 4 bases from J, with 7 bases in between. Germline V lookup: CDR1 SGHDN, CDR2 FVKESK. CDR3 sequence: CASSQEGVNQPQHF. CDR3 sequence (DNA): TGTGCCAGCAGCCAAGAGGGGGTAAATCAGCCCCAGCATTTT.

This clonotype was detected a few times. The rearrangement uses TRBV6-1 and TRBJ2-7; D is ambiguous. Germline CDR1 is MNHNS and CDR2 is SASEGT. The CDR3 has 13 residues. The ends were cut back, 2 bases at V and 0 bases at J, with 5 bases in the middle. The CDR3 loop is CASSEFYSYEQYF. CDR3 coding DNA: TGTGCCAGCAGTGAATTTTACTCCTACGAGCAGTACTTC.

This clonotype was picked up many times. The chain recombines TRBV11-2 with TRBJ1-1; possible D gene TRBD1, 6 bases. Trimming removed 4 bases from V and 0 bases from J, with 18 bases in between. This CDR3 is built from 17 residues. Per germline, CDR1 SGHAT and CDR2 FQNNGV. As DNA, the CDR3 is TGTGCCAGCAGCTCATGGGGGGGCAATCGGATGAACACTGAAGCTTTCTTT. Translating gives CASSSWGGNRMNTEAFF. Filled out from reference TRBV11-2 and TRBJ1-1, the complete variable domain reads EAGVAQSPRYKIIEKRQSVAFWCNPISGHATLYWYQQILGQGPKLLIQFQNNGVVDDSQLPKDRFSAERLKGVDSTLKIQPAKLEDSAVYLCASSSWGGNRMNTEAFFGQGTRLTVV.

The chain is built from TRBV15 and TRBJ2-7; D possibly matches TRBD1 or TRBD2 (7 bases each). CDR1 and CDR2 (germline): LNHNV, YYDKDF (reference sequence). The CDR3 totals 14 residues. The V gene lost 5 bases and the J gene lost 3 bases, with 14 bases spanning the gap. The chain's CDR3 is CATSGGAGGYEQYF. CDR3 coding DNA: TGTGCCACCAGCGGGGGGGCAGGGGGCTACGAGCAGTACTTC.

This clonotype was recorded many times. This chain joins TRBV7-9 and TRBJ1-5; D may be TRBD1 (6 bases). CDR3 length equals 14 residues. The V gene lost 3 bases and the J gene lost 6 bases, with 12 bases spanning the gap. Germline assignment: CDR1 SEHNR and CDR2 FQNEAQ (reference sequence). DNA for the CDR3: TGTGCCAGCAGCTTTGGGGGGGCAGGTCAGCCCCAGCATTTT. Its protein is CASSFGGAGQPQHF.

This clonotype is classed as medium-sized. The chain recombines TRBV7-9 with TRBJ2-3, with unresolved D. CDR1 and CDR2 from the germline V gene are SEHNR and FQNEAQ (reference sequence). Deletions cut 5 bases from V and 3 bases from J, with 18 bases between. The CDR3 sequence is 16 residues long. The CDR3 DNA reads TGTGCCAGCAGCCTCCCCCCTGCCGGGTTGACAGATACGCAGTATTTT. It translates to CASSLPPAGLTDTQYF.

This clonotype occurred a few times. V is TRBV3-1 and J is TRBJ1-4; no clear D. The CDR3 length is 16 residues. The germline V and J ends were trimmed by 1 base and 3 bases, with 12 bases remaining between them. Germline CDR1 is LGHDT and CDR2 is YNNKEL (reference sequence). The CDR3, as DNA: TGTGCCAGCAGCCAAGGGAGGGAGGTACCTAATGAAAAACTGTTTTTT. Translating it yields CASSQGREVPNEKLFF.

On this clonotype: Sequence at one end of the junction differs from germline and may be a read error. V gene TRBV5-3 combines with J gene TRBJ1-1, with D perhaps TRBD1 (6 bases). TRBV5-3 is an ORF; its function is uncertain. The CDR3 consists of 15 residues. CDR3 nucleotide sequence: TGTGCCAGCAGCTTGCTTTACAGGGCGAACACTGAAGCTTTCTTT. This gives the protein CASSLLYRANTEAFF.

This clonotype showed up just a few times. The chain employs TRBV6-2 or TRBV6-3 and TRBJ2-7; D may match TRBD1 or TRBD2 (5 bases each). The germline V gene encodes CDR1 MNHEY and CDR2 SVGEGT. This CDR3 is 14 amino acids long. V was clipped by 2 bases and J by 5 bases, with 13 bases between them. For the CDR3, the DNA is TGTGCCAGCAGTTACGCACACGGGGCGGACGAGCAGTACTTC. Its translation is CASSYAHGADEQYF.

As regards this clonotype: A read error may be the cause here, since a much bigger clone is one base away. The rearrangement uses TRBV7-6 and TRBJ1-6, with no clear D. The CDR3 is made up of 13 amino acids. Germline CDR1 SGHVS, CDR2 FNYEAQ. Trimming took off 5 bases at V and 14 bases at J, with 16 bases between the two ends. The CDR3 DNA is TGTGCCAGCAGCCCCTCAGGTTTGGCATCCCTCCACTTT. Translation: CASSPSGLASLHF.

Concerning this clonotype itself: One junction end disagrees with the germline gene, perhaps due to a read error. The chain recombines TRBV11-2 with TRBJ2-3, with 12 bases that match TRBD2. CDR1 is SGHAT, CDR2 FQNNGV, per germline. This CDR3 spans 17 amino acids. The chain's CDR3 is CASSAETSGSTTDTQYF. The DNA of the CDR3 is TGTGCCAGCAGCGCGGAGACTAGCGGGAGTACGACAGATACGCAGTATTTC. The full variable domain, with the rest looked up from reference TRBV11-2 and TRBJ2-3, is EAGVAQSPRYKIIEKRQSVAFWCNPISGHATLYWYQQILGQGPKLLIQFQNNGVVDDSQLPKDRFSAERLKGVDSTLKIQPAKLEDSAVYLCASSAETSGSTTDTQYFGPGTRLTVL.

There are many counts of this clonotype. The chain employs TRBV7-9 and TRBJ2-3; TRBD2 agrees at 14 bases. Germline CDR1 SEHNR, CDR2 FQNEAQ (reference sequence). The V and J ends lost 4 bases and 3 bases, in that order; junction bases with no gene match: 6. This CDR3 has 17 residues. CDR3 residues: CASSYPGTSGRTDTQYF. CDR3 bases: TGTGCCAGCAGCTACCCCGGGACTAGCGGGAGAACAGATACGCAGTATTTT.

At least ten counts were recorded for this clonotype. The rearrangement links TRBV2 to TRBJ2-3, with 9 bases lining up with TRBD2. Germline CDR1 and CDR2: SNHLY and FYNNEI. Trimming at V came to 5 bases and at J to 4 bases, leaving 7 bases not matched to a gene. The CDR3 is 15 amino acids. This CDR3 is CASSTPGLAADTQYF. CDR3 nucleotide sequence: TGTGCCAGCAGTACACCGGGACTAGCAGCAGATACGCAGTATTTT.

This clonotype was detected many times. V is TRBV24-1 and J is TRBJ2-2; 9 bases align to TRBD1. V was clipped by 8 bases and J by 6 bases; unmatched bases: 3. The CDR3 runs to 13 residues. Germline V lookup: CDR1 KGHDR, CDR2 SFDVKD. The CDR3 DNA reads as TGTGCCACCAATGGACAGGGGCCCGGGGAGCTGTTTTTT. It is translated as CATNGQGPGELFF.

This clonotype was recorded many times. This chain connects TRBV6-5 to TRBJ2-7, with D perhaps TRBD1 (6 bases). Trimming pared 5 bases from V and 3 bases from J, leaving 11 bases between. The CDR3 sequence is 13 residues long. Germline lookup yields CDR1 MNHEY and CDR2 SVGAGI. CDR3 in DNA: TGTGCCAGCAGTCCGGGACAACGCTACGAGCAGTACTTC. It translates to CASSPGQRYEQYF.

This clonotype was counted many times. This chain links TRBV2 with TRBJ2-1; D tentatively reads TRBD1 or TRBD2 (5 bases each). CDR1 and CDR2 (germline): SNHLY, FYNNEI. The CDR3 has 12 residues. V was shortened by 4 bases and J by 6 bases, with 7 bases between the two germline ends. CDR3 nucleotide sequence: TGTGCCAGCAGTGGGGACCGCAATGAGCAGTTCTTC. Its protein product is CASSGDRNEQFF. Looking up the rest from reference TRBV2 and TRBJ2-1 gives the full variable domain: EPEVTQTPSHQVTQMGQEVILRCVPISNHLYFYWYRQILGQKVEFLVSFYNNEISEKSEIFDDQFSVERPDGSNFTLKIRSTKLEDSAMYFCASSGDRNEQFFGPGTRLTVL.

This clonotype appeared many times. The chain employs TRBV5-5 and TRBJ1-3; TRBD1 matches 12 bases. This CDR3 comprises 24 residues. Germline V gene lookup returns CDR1 SGHKS and CDR2 YYEKEE (reference sequence). After removal of 0 bases from V and 4 bases from J, the junction contained 26 bases not matched to a gene. The CDR3 bases are TGTGCCAGCAGCTTGGCCCCCGTGGACCATGAGGGACAGGGGGCGTCAACGCTCGGAAACACCATATATTTT. Its protein product is CASSLAPVDHEGQGASTLGNTIYF. The complete variable domain, with remaining parts taken from reference TRBV5-5 and TRBJ1-3, reads DAGVTQSPTHLIKTRGQQVTLRCSPISGHKSVSWYQQVLGQGPQFIFQYYEKEERGRGNFPDRFSARQFPNYSSELNVNALLLGDSALYLCASSLAPVDHEGQGASTLGNTIYFGEGSWLTVV.

This clonotype was seen at least ten times. The chain recombines TRBV4-2 with TRBJ2-5; 13 nucleotides match TRBD2. The junction had 18 bases not matched to a gene; V was cut back by 4 bases and J by 7 bases. The length of the CDR3 is 19 residues. CDR1 and CDR2 from the germline V gene are LGHNA and YNFKEQ. The CDR3 protein is CASSLLGTSGEGAQLTQYF. CDR3 DNA: TGTGCCAGCAGCCTACTCGGGACTAGCGGGGAGGGGGCCCAATTGACCCAGTACTTC.